This T cell receptor beta chain emerged from a study of T-cell memory formation after mild COVID-19. TCRdb re-called the 5' RACE reads with MiXCR, one entry per CDR3 protein. The data contain approximately 250,000 distinct CDR3 sequences, roughly 15% of them seen just once; the ten biggest clones take up about a fifth. Germline-derived CDR1 and CDR2 are MNHNS and SASEGT. CDR3 length equals 15 residues. V lost 2 bases and J 7 bases, leaving 12 bases between the germline ends. Study findings and constraints: Contracting CD4+ clones sat mainly in CM and EM; CD8+ in EMRA.

This clonotype was counted only a few times. The antigen remains unidentified. V is TRBV6-1 and J is TRBJ1-6; a weak D match, TRBD1 (6 bases). This clonotype was sampled from a man younger than 35 who had mild COVID-19 (a few samples of this study predate the infection). Cell type and time point are not known. Input material: PBMCs or a T cell subset sorted from them (not recorded which). DNA for the CDR3: TGTGCCAGCAGTGAACCGGGGGCATGGAATTCACCCCTCCACTTT. Translated, it gives CASSEPGAWNSPLHF.